This T cell receptor (beta chain) appears in the sequencing data of a study of T cell responses to AZD1222 COVID-19 vaccine. This CDR3 contains 11 residues. The V gene's germline CDR1 is MDHEN and CDR2 SYDVKM. Generated by immunoSEQ multiplex PCR, the TCRdb table keeps only in-frame clones and is missing some. This table holds 90,000 to 110,000 clones, about 88% found once. This TCR came from an adult who received the AZD1222 COVID-19 vaccine. This chain connects TRBV28 to TRBJ1-2; no clear D gene. This specimen consisted of peripheral blood, obtained 28 days after the second AZD1222 dose. CDR3 DNA: TGTGTCTGTGGCGGGGTCTATGGCTACACCTTC. It codes for CVCGGVYGYTF.